The 21 T cell receptor beta chains below were found in one sample sequenced in a study of OX40 agonist ivuxolimab in advanced cancers. Clones were sequenced by immunoSEQ multiplex PCR, and TCRdb holds only the in-frame ones, with some missing. The table includes tens of thousands of clones, more than 85% detected once. The source material was CD4+ or CD8+ T cells sorted from blood, sampled in a trial of the OX40 agonist ivuxolimab. The receptor source for this set is an adult with an advanced solid tumor such as melanoma, head and neck, liver or kidney cancer.

This clone was found once. The rearrangement joins TRBV15 to TRBJ2-3; either TRBD1 or TRBD2 may supply D (6 bases each). Germline V gene sequence: CDR1 LNHNV, CDR2 YYDKDF (reference sequence). V dropped 1 base and J dropped 2 bases, with 13 bases sitting between them. This CDR3 contains 16 residues. CDR3 bases: TGTGCCACCAGCAGAGGGGGGGCGGGACTCACAGATACGCAGTATTTT. It specifies CATSRGGAGLTDTQYF.

The rearrangement links TRBV7-9 to TRBJ2-1; D is perhaps TRBD1 (6 bases). In germline, CDR1 is SEHNR, CDR2 FQNEAQ (reference sequence). CDR3 length equals 17 residues. V was pared by 5 bases and J by 5 bases, with 22 bases between. The CDR3 loop is CASSARTAVKGDNEQFF. The CDR3 coding sequence is TGTGCCAGCAGCGCCAGGACGGCCGTGAAGGGGGACAATGAGCAGTTCTTC.

This rearrangement joins TRBV7-9 to TRBJ2-5, with D perhaps TRBD1 (6 bases). Trimming removed 5 bases from V and 5 bases from J, with 12 bases in between. Germline V gene sequence: CDR1 SEHNR, CDR2 FQNEAQ (reference sequence). CDR3 length: 13 amino acids. Here the CDR3 reads CASSESGQETQYF. CDR3 nucleotide sequence: TGTGCCAGCAGCGAATCTGGACAGGAGACCCAGTACTTC.

The J gene is TRBJ1-1, the V gene TRBV15, with D possibly matching TRBD1 (5 bases). V lost 7 bases and J 1 base, leaving 13 bases between the germline ends. Germline V gene lookup returns CDR1 LNHNV and CDR2 YYDKDF (reference sequence). The CDR3 totals 14 residues. The CDR3 protein is CATTPFGANTEAFF. In DNA form, the CDR3 reads TGTGCCACCACCCCATTCGGGGCGAACACTGAAGCTTTCTTT.

The V gene is TRBV6-4, the J gene TRBJ2-2; 11 nucleotides match TRBD2. Germline CDR1 reads MRHNA; CDR2 reads SNTAGT. The junction had 13 bases not matched to a gene; V was cut back by 5 bases and J by 2 bases. CDR3 length: 19 amino acids. The CDR3 DNA reads as TGTGCCAGCAGTACCCGAATTCTTAGCGGGAGGGTAAACACCGGGGAGCTGTTTTTT. As protein: CASSTRILSGRVNTGELFF.

The V gene is TRBV7-7, the J gene TRBJ2-3, with TRBD1 matching over 11 bases. The trim removed 1 base at V and 5 bases at J, leaving 5 bases unmatched. Germline assignment: CDR1 SSHAT and CDR2 FNYEAQ (reference sequence). The CDR3 loop spans 16 amino acids. The CDR3 DNA reads as TGTGCCAGCAGCTTAGAACGGACAGGGGGCATAGATACGCAGTATTTT. This translates into CASSLERTGGIDTQYF.

The chain carries TRBV7-8 and TRBJ2-1, with 9 bases fitting TRBD2. The CDR3 spans 17 residues. Germline CDR1 SGHVS, CDR2 FQNEAQ. V lost 0 bases to trimming and J lost 0 bases; unmatched junction nucleotides: 3. CDR3 sequence: CASSLALAGSSYNEQFF. DNA for the CDR3: TGTGCCAGCAGCTTAGCGCTAGCGGGAAGCTCCTACAATGAGCAGTTCTTC.

The chain has TRBV7-8 and TRBJ2-3, with no clear D. The CDR3 loop spans 16 amino acids. Trimming took 6 bases from V and 4 from J, leaving 20 bases between them. The germline gives CDR1 SGHVS, CDR2 FQNEAQ. CDR3 coding DNA: TGTGCCAGCAGGATGAAGGTATCCCGCACGGCAGATACGCAGTATTTT. This codes for CASRMKVSRTADTQYF.

In the case of this clone: This sample includes further DNA sequences coding for the same CDR3. In DNA, the CDR3 is TGCGCCAGCAGTTCTAGCTACGAGCAGTACTTC. Its translation is CASSSSYEQYF. V gene TRBV5-1 combines with J gene TRBJ2-7; D call uncertain. V shed 5 bases and J shed 3 bases, with 6 bases lying between them. The CDR3 is 11 residues long. Germline V lookup: CDR1 SGHRS, CDR2 YFSETQ.

This chain links TRBV5-4 with TRBJ1-3; 8 nucleotides match TRBD1. J was trimmed by 2 bases and V by 4 bases; bases with no gene match: 8. Germline V lookup: CDR1 SGHNT, CDR2 YYREEE (reference sequence). The CDR3 extends over 16 amino acids. Here the CDR3 DNA reads TGTGCCAGCAGCCCAGGACAGGGAATCACTGGAAACACCATATATTTT. This translates into CASSPGQGITGNTIYF.

The chain carries TRBV6-5 and TRBJ1-5, with TRBD1 identical over 8 bases. J gave up 7 bases and V 6 bases, and 8 bases lay outside the gene matches. The CDR3 has 14 residues. CDR1 and CDR2 from the germline V gene are MNHEY and SVGAGI. CDR3 protein: CASRTTGGMQPQHF. Here the CDR3 DNA reads TGTGCCAGCAGAACTACAGGGGGGATGCAGCCCCAGCATTTT.

This rearrangement joins TRBV6-5 to TRBJ1-5, with D hard to call. CDR3 length equals 13 residues. The V gene lost 2 bases and the J gene lost 3 bases, with 5 bases spanning the gap. The germline V gene encodes CDR1 MNHEY and CDR2 SVGAGI. The CDR3 region is CASSYGFNQPQHF. CDR3 DNA: TGTGCCAGCAGTTACGGTTTCAATCAGCCCCAGCATTTT.

The chain has TRBV7-9 and TRBJ2-7; 13 bases align to TRBD2. Germline V gene lookup returns CDR1 SEHNR and CDR2 FQNEAQ (reference sequence). The V segment lost 10 bases and the J segment 3 bases; nucleotides outside the gene matches: 21. This CDR3 region has 19 residues. CDR3 bases: TGTGCCATAGATGAGACACCCGGACTAGCGGGAGTAAATGGCTACGAGCAGTACTTC. It is translated as CAIDETPGLAGVNGYEQYF.

The chain combines TRBV6-5 with TRBJ2-1, with D unresolved. This CDR3 is built from 14 residues. Germline V CDR1 and CDR2: MNHEY, SVGAGI. V was trimmed by 2 bases and J by 2 bases, leaving 7 bases between them. Here the CDR3 DNA reads TGTGCCAGCAGTTACGTAGCAGCCTACAATGAGCAGTTCTTC. It translates to CASSYVAAYNEQFF.

The V and J genes are TRBV5-1 and TRBJ2-7, with 8 positions matching TRBD2. J lost 4 bases, V lost 2 bases, and 5 bases had no gene match. Looked up from germline, CDR1 is SGHRS and CDR2 is YFSETQ. The CDR3 length is 14 residues. The CDR3 protein is CASSLAGEGYEQYF. The CDR3, as DNA: TGCGCCAGCAGCTTAGCGGGAGAGGGTTACGAGCAGTACTTC. Combining the CDR3 with reference TRBV5-1 and TRBJ2-7 gives the whole variable domain KAGVTQTPRYLIKTRGQQVTLSCSPISGHRSVSWYQQTPGQGLQFLFEYFSETQRNKGNFPGRFSGRQFSNSRSEMNVSTLELGDSALYLCASSLAGEGYEQYFGPGTRLTVT.

V is TRBV19 and J is TRBJ2-7; the D is unclear. V shed 1 base and J shed 2 bases, with 9 bases lying between them. The germline V gene has CDR1 LNHDA and CDR2 SQIVND (reference sequence). The CDR3 totals 14 residues. CDR3 residues: CASSIANNPYEQYF. In DNA, the CDR3 is TGTGCCAGTAGTATAGCTAACAACCCCTACGAGCAGTACTTC.

The chain combines TRBV4-1 with TRBJ1-5, with 9 bases identical to TRBD1. The CDR3 runs to 16 residues. Germline V gene sequence: CDR1 MGHRA, CDR2 YSYEKL. V was clipped by 4 bases and J by 5 bases; unmatched bases: 9. The CDR3 reads CASSLRYDRGDQPQHF. The CDR3 DNA follows: TGCGCCAGCAGCCTCAGATACGACAGGGGGGATCAGCCCCAGCATTTT.

V and J are TRBV2 and TRBJ2-1; 9 bases map to TRBD2. From germline, CDR1 is SNHLY and CDR2 FYNNEI. V lost 4 bases, J lost 2 bases, and 3 bases stayed unmatched. CDR3 length: 15 residues. The CDR3 reads CASSGTSGPYNEQFF. For the CDR3, the DNA is TGTGCCAGCAGTGGTACTAGCGGGCCCTACAATGAGCAGTTCTTC.

The rearrangement uses TRBV30 and TRBJ2-1, with a weak D call TRBD1 (5 bases). This CDR3 contains 10 residues. The V and J ends lost 8 bases and 7 bases respectively, with 9 bases between them. CDR1 GTSNPN and CDR2 SVGIG come from the germline V gene (reference sequence). Here the CDR3 reads CAGHNNEQFF. In nucleotides, the CDR3 is TGTGCCGGACACAATAATGAGCAGTTCTTC.

The V gene is TRBV19, the J gene TRBJ1-5, with D maybe TRBD1 (6 bases). Deletions cut 0 bases from V and 7 bases from J, with 16 bases between. CDR3 size: 16 residues. CDR1 is LNHDA, CDR2 SQIVND, per germline (reference sequence). CDR3 nucleotide sequence: TGTGCCAGTAGTATAGAGGCTCGACAGGCCGGCCAGCCCCAGCATTTT. Its translation: CASSIEARQAGQPQHF.

The rearrangement joins TRBV4-1 to TRBJ2-2, with 12 bases lining up with TRBD2. Germline V gene sequence: CDR1 MGHRA, CDR2 YSYEKL. There are 18 residues in the CDR3. The V gene end was trimmed by 1 base and the J gene end by 3 bases; junction bases not matched to a gene: 6. The CDR3: CASSQGLAGGSYTGELFF. Written as DNA, the CDR3 is TGCGCCAGCAGCCAAGGTCTAGCGGGGGGGTCGTACACCGGGGAGCTGTTTTTT.